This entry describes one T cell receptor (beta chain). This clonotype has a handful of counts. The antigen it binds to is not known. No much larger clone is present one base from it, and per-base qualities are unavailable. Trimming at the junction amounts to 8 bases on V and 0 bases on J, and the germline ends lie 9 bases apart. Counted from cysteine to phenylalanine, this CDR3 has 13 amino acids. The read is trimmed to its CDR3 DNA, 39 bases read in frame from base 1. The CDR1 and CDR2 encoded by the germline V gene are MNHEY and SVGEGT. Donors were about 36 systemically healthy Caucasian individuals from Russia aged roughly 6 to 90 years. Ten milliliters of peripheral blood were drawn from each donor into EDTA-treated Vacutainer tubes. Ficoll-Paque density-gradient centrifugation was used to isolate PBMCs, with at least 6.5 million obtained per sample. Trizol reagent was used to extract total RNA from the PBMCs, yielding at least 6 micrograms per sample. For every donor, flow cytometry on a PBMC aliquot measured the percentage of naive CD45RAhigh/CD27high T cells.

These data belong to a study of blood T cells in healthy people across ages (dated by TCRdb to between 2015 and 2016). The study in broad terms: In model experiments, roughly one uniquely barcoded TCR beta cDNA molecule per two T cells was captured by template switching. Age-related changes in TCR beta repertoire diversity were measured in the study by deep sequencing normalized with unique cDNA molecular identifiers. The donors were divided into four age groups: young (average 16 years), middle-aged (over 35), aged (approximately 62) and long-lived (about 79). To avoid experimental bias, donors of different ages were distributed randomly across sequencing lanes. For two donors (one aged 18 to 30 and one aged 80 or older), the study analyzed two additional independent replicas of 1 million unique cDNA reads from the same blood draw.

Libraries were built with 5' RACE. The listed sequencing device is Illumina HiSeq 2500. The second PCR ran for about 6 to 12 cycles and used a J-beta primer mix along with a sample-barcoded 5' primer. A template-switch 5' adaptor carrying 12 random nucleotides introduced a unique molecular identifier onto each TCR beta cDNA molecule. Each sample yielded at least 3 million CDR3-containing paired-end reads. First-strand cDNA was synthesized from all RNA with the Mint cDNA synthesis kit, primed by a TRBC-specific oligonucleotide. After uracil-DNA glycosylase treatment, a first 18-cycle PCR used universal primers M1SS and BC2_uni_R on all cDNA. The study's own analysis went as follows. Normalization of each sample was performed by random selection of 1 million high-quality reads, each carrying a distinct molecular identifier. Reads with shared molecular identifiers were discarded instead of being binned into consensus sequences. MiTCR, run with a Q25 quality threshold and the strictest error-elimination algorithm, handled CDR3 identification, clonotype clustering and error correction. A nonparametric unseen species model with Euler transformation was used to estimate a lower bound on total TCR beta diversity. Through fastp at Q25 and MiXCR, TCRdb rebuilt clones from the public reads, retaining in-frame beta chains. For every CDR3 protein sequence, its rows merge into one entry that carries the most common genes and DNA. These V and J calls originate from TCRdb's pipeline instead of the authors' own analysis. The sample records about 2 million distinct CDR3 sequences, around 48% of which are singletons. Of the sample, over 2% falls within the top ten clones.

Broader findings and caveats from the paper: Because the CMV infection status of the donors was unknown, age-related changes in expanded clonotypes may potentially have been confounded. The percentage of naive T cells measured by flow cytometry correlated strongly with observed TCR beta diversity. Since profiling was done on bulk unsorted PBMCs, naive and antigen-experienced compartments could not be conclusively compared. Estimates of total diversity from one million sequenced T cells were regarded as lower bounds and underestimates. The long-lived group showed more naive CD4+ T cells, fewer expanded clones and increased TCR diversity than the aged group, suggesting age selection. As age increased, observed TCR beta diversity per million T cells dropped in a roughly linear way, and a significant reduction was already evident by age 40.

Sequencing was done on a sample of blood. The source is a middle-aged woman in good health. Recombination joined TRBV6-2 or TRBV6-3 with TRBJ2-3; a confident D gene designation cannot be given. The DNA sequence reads TGTGCCAGCCAGGCGTCCAGCACAGATACGCAGTATTTT. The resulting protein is CASQASSTDTQYF.